These 16 T cell receptor beta chains were sequenced from one sample in a study of regulatory T cells in long-lasting Graves disease. Arm-PCR of CDR3 regions and iRepertoire HTBI primers were the basis on which TCR beta libraries were built. TCRdb re-called the multiplex PCR reads with MiXCR, one entry per CDR3 protein. Among 500,000 to 800,000 distinct CDR3 sequences, 30% were seen once, and the ten largest hold around 40%. Time point in this sample: persistent/refractory GD, antithyroid drugs over 5 years with positive TRAb. From RNA extracted from PBMCs, the TCR library was made. This material consisted of peripheral blood mononuclear cells (PBMCs), taken when the disease was refractory, from a patient treated with antithyroid drugs. These receptors came from a female donor with Graves disease.

The count of this clonotype is one. The chain recombines TRBV2 with TRBJ2-1; 7 bases agree with TRBD1. CDR1 and CDR2 from the germline V gene are SNHLY and FYNNEI. The CDR3 runs 14 residues. V lost 6 bases, J lost 7 bases, and 9 bases stayed unmatched. The CDR3 nucleotides are TGTGCCAGCAGACCTACAGGGGCGAGGAATGAGCAGTTCTTC. Amino acid sequence: CASRPTGARNEQFF.

The V call is TRBV7-9, the J call TRBJ2-7; no clear D. V was trimmed by 5 bases and J by 4 bases, leaving 12 bases between them. Germline values: CDR1 SEHNR, CDR2 FQNEAQ (reference sequence). The CDR3 totals 13 residues. CDR3: CASSPQQSYEQYF. DNA of the CDR3: TGTGCCAGCAGCCCGCAACAGAGTTACGAGCAGTACTTC. The full variable domain, in which reference TRBV7-9 and TRBJ2-7 provide the parts outside the CDR3, is DTGVSQNPRHKITKRGQNVTFRCDPISEHNRLYWYRQTLGQGPEFLTYFQNEAQLEKSRLLSDRFSAERPKGSFSTLEIQRTEQGDSAMYLCASSPQQSYEQYFGPGTRLTVT.

In its sample, this clonotype was seen a few times. The CDR3 nucleotides are TGTGCCAGCAGCTTGCCGACTAGCGGGCTTTCCTACGAGCAGTACTTC. Amino acids: CASSLPTSGLSYEQYF. V usage is TRBV7-2 and J usage is TRBJ2-7, with 10 bases that match TRBD2. Germline loops: CDR1 SGHTA, CDR2 FQGNSA. The CDR3 sequence is 16 residues long. Germline trimming cut 3 bases from V and 1 base from J; bases unmatched to any gene: 6.

This clonotype was seen only a few times. CDR3 residues: CASSDRRQKRGDYGYTF. In nucleotides, the CDR3 is TGTGCCAGCAGTGACCGACGACAGAAAAGAGGCGACTATGGCTACACCTTC. The chain employs TRBV25-1 and TRBJ1-2; tentatively, D is TRBD1 (5 bases). The V end was cut by 3 bases, the J end by 3 bases, with 20 bases between. The germline V gene encodes CDR1 MGHDK and CDR2 SYGVNS. This CDR3 contains 17 residues.

This clonotype was detected only a few times. This chain links TRBV20-1 with TRBJ2-7; 7 nucleotides align to TRBD2. CDR1 and CDR2 from the germline V gene are DFQATT and SNEGSKA (reference sequence). V lost 2 bases and J lost 4; bases outside the gene matches: 11. This CDR3 is 15 amino acids long. CDR3 sequence (DNA): TGCAGTGCTAGACGCCCCCGGGACTACGGGTACGAGCAGTACTTC. Amino acid sequence: CSARRPRDYGYEQYF.

In its sample, this clonotype was seen a few times. V gene TRBV3-1 combines with J gene TRBJ1-3, with 7 bases matching TRBD1. Trimming at V came to 2 bases and at J to 1 base, leaving 8 bases not matched to a gene. Germline V lookup: CDR1 LGHDT, CDR2 YNNKEL (reference sequence). CDR3 size: 17 residues. The CDR3: CASSQPLTGASGNTIYF. Written as DNA, the CDR3 is TGTGCCAGCAGCCAACCACTTACAGGGGCATCTGGAAACACCATATATTTT.

The CDR3 sequence: CSALAGGPNTGELFF. CDR3 in DNA: TGCAGTGCTCTAGCGGGAGGACCTAACACCGGGGAGCTGTTTTTT. The chain links TRBV20-1 to TRBJ2-2; 11 bases line up with TRBD2. J gave up 2 bases and V 5 bases, and 4 bases lay outside the gene matches. Germline V gene data show CDR1 as DFQATT and CDR2 as SNEGSKA (reference sequence). The CDR3 length is 15 residues.

Only a few counts were recorded for this clonotype. The chain has TRBV7-6 and TRBJ2-5; TRBD2 matches at 10 bases. Trimming took 4 bases from V and 2 from J; bases not matched to a gene: 7. The CDR3 sequence is 16 residues long. Germline V lookup: CDR1 SGHVS, CDR2 FNYEAQ. CDR3 residues: CASSSQLAGTQETQYF. Here the CDR3 DNA reads TGTGCCAGCAGCTCCCAACTAGCGGGGACGCAAGAGACCCAGTACTTC.

This clonotype was seen ten or more times. V and J are TRBV3-1 and TRBJ2-5; no clear D. This CDR3 contains 12 residues. Germline lookup yields CDR1 LGHDT and CDR2 YNNKEL (reference sequence). V was cut by 3 bases and J by 1 base, with 3 bases left in between. CDR3 in DNA: TGTGCCAGCAGCCACCGCCAAGAGACCCAGTACTTC. Its translation: CASSHRQETQYF.

The DNA of the CDR3 is TGTGCCAGCAAAAAGTTAGGGGGCGCTGGAAACACCATATATTTT. Encoded protein: CASKKLGGAGNTIYF. The chain combines TRBV27 with TRBJ1-3, with 7 bases aligning to TRBD1. The CDR3 loop spans 15 amino acids. From germline, CDR1 is MNHEY and CDR2 SMNVEV (reference sequence). V was clipped by 7 bases and J by 2 bases; unmatched bases: 8.

The chain recombines TRBV2 with TRBJ1-5; 7 bases fit TRBD1. The CDR3 is 14 amino acids. The germline gives CDR1 SNHLY, CDR2 FYNNEI. J gave up 5 bases and V 3 bases, and 4 bases lay outside the gene matches. The CDR3 spells CASSESGGYQPQHF. The DNA for the CDR3 is TGTGCCAGCAGTGAGTCAGGGGGATATCAGCCCCAGCATTTT.

This clonotype was seen a handful of times. The chain combines TRBV29-1 with TRBJ1-4; weak D call: TRBD1 (6 bases). V lost 7 bases and J lost 6, with 15 bases in between. CDR1 is SQVTM, CDR2 ANQGSEA, per germline. The CDR3 extends over 13 amino acids. The CDR3 here is CSGEAGDHEKLFF. CDR3 coding DNA: TGCAGCGGCGAGGCAGGGGATCATGAAAAACTGTTTTTT.

A few counts support this clonotype. The chain has TRBV15 and TRBJ1-5, with 7 bases fitting TRBD1. Losses at the gene ends were 3 bases for V and 5 bases for J; bases not matched to a gene: 4. Germline V gene sequence: CDR1 LNHNV, CDR2 YYDKDF (reference sequence). The CDR3 length is 14 residues. CDR3 in amino acids: CATSSRQGYQPQHF. The CDR3 DNA reads TGTGCCACCAGCAGCCGACAGGGATATCAGCCCCAGCATTTT.

The CDR3 here is CSARFGNTIYF. The CDR3 nucleotides read TGCAGTGCTAGGTTCGGAAACACCATATATTTT. This chain connects TRBV20-1 to TRBJ1-3; no clear D. The CDR3 contains 11 residues. The germline V gene encodes CDR1 DFQATT and CDR2 SNEGSKA (reference sequence). Trimming removed 3 bases at V and 4 bases at J, with 4 bases between.

The rearrangement uses TRBV7-9 and TRBJ1-2; D ambiguous. The CDR3 spans 13 residues. Looked up from germline, CDR1 is SEHNR and CDR2 is FQNEAQ (reference sequence). Trimming removed 1 base at V and 6 bases at J, with 9 bases between. In DNA form, the CDR3 reads TGTGCCAGCAGCTTAGTGACAAGGGATGGCTACACCTTC. The encoded protein is CASSLVTRDGYTF.

This clonotype showed up just a few times. The chain uses TRBV14 and TRBJ1-1, with D possibly being TRBD1 (6 bases). Trimming pared 1 base from V and 5 bases from J, leaving 11 bases between. The CDR3 runs 14 residues. The V gene's germline CDR1 is SGHDN and CDR2 FVKESK. The CDR3 sequence: CASSQVGGMTEAFF. CDR3 coding DNA: TGTGCCAGCAGCCAAGTAGGGGGTATGACTGAAGCTTTCTTT.